A single sample is the source of the 16 T cell receptor beta chains below, sequenced in a study of blood T cells in healthy people across ages. A J-beta primer mix and a sample-barcoded 5' primer were used in a second PCR of roughly 7 to 12 cycles. Via MiXCR, TCRdb re-called the 5' RACE reads, giving one row per CDR3 protein. The sample lists around 670,000 distinct CDR3 sequences, approximately 30% seen once, with around 16% in the top ten. Material for sequencing was blood. These receptors were obtained from a woman aged 80 or over in good health.

The chain couples TRBV28 to TRBJ2-7; possible D gene TRBD1, 5 bases. The CDR3 is 12 amino acids. V dropped 7 bases and J dropped 1 base, with 8 bases sitting between them. CDR1 and CDR2 from the germline V gene are MDHEN and SYDVKM. CDR3 sequence reads: CASNRFSYEQYF. CDR3 coding DNA: TGTGCCAGCAACAGGTTTTCCTACGAGCAGTACTTC.

This clonotype was detected only a few times. Since a much larger clone is just one base distant, this may be a read error. The chain joins TRBV5-1 to TRBJ2-7; 8 bases match TRBD1. This CDR3 is 14 amino acids long. V trimming: 10 bases; J trimming: 2 bases; junction bases outside the gene matches: 11. Germline V gives CDR1 SGHRS, CDR2 YFSETQ. CDR3 coding DNA: TGCGCCGGCGCCCCTACAGGGGGAACCTACGAGCAGTACTTC. Its protein product is CAGAPTGGTYEQYF.

This clonotype occurred once. No conserved phenylalanine or tryptophan ends this CDR3, so it is likely a read error. The chain links TRBV12-3 or TRBV12-4 to TRBJ2-4; D may be TRBD2 (6 bases). Matching the DNA end better, TRBJ2-7 makes the J call doubtful. There are 12 residues in the CDR3. This chain's CDR3 is CASSFSGDEQYC. In nucleotides, the CDR3 is TGTGCCAGTAGTTTCTCGGGGGACGAGCAGTACTGC.

The genes are TRBV5-6 and TRBJ1-1; D is undetermined. Germline assignment: CDR1 SGHDT and CDR2 YYEEEE. V was trimmed by 0 bases and J by 2 bases, leaving 11 bases between them. The CDR3 sequence is 15 residues long. CDR3 loop: CASSLDPQINTEAFF. For the CDR3, the DNA is TGTGCCAGCAGCTTGGATCCTCAGATTAACACTGAAGCTTTCTTT.

The V and J genes are TRBV30 and TRBJ1-3; D is possibly TRBD1 (6 bases). The CDR3 runs to 13 residues. CDR1 is GTSNPN, CDR2 SVGIG, per germline (reference sequence). The V end was cut by 3 bases, the J end by 2 bases, with 8 bases between. CDR3 protein: CAWRTGPGNTIYF. DNA for the CDR3: TGTGCCTGGAGGACAGGACCTGGAAACACCATATATTTT.

This clonotype has at least ten counts. This chain joins TRBV5-1 and TRBJ2-3; TRBD1 might be the D (6 bases). From germline, CDR1 is SGHRS and CDR2 YFSETQ. CDR3 length: 14 residues. Trimming removed 4 bases at V and 2 bases at J, with 11 bases between. CDR3 sequence (DNA): TGCGCCAGCAGCATGGGACATTCCACAGATACGCAGTATTTT. It yields the protein CASSMGHSTDTQYF.

This clonotype was detected once. The rearrangement joins TRBV20-1 to TRBJ2-2, with 12 bases fitting TRBD2. Germline V gene data show CDR1 as DFQATT and CDR2 as SNEGSKA (reference sequence). CDR3 length equals 17 residues. Unmatched junction bases numbered 8, after V lost 6 bases and J lost 0 bases. The CDR3 sequence is CSALGLAGSANTGELFF. CDR3 nucleotide sequence: TGCAGTGCCCTCGGACTAGCGGGGAGCGCGAACACCGGGGAGCTGTTTTTT.

This clonotype was counted at least ten times. The V call is TRBV6-2 or TRBV6-3, the J call TRBJ1-5; 10 bases fit TRBD1. CDR3 length: 16 residues. V gave up 5 bases and J gave up 2 bases; unmatched junction bases: 6. Germline CDR1 MNHEY, CDR2 SVGEGT. CDR3 DNA sequence: TGTGCCAGCAGTCAAGCCGGGACAGGGGGCAATCAGCCCCAGCATTTT. Translating it yields CASSQAGTGGNQPQHF.

This clonotype was seen repeatedly, ten times or more. DNA of the CDR3: TGTGCCAGCAGCTCTGACAGGGACCGACTTTATGGCTACACCTTC. This gives the protein CASSSDRDRLYGYTF. The V gene is TRBV5-6, the J gene TRBJ1-2; TRBD1 matches 7 bases. V lost 3 bases to trimming and J lost 5 bases; unmatched junction nucleotides: 10. The CDR3 sequence is 15 residues long. CDR1 SGHDT and CDR2 YYEEEE come from the germline V gene.

J is TRBJ2-3 and V is TRBV20-1, with 14 bases lining up with TRBD2. Germline loops: CDR1 DFQATT, CDR2 SNEGSKA (reference sequence). With 1 base clipped from V and 3 bases from J, the junction kept 3 bases outside the gene matches. This CDR3 contains 16 residues. CDR3: CSARGLAGGPTDTQYF. The CDR3 DNA follows: TGCAGTGCTAGAGGACTAGCGGGAGGGCCGACAGATACGCAGTATTTT.

V usage is TRBV20-1 and J usage is TRBJ2-7, with a weak D call TRBD2 (6 bases). The germline V gene has CDR1 DFQATT and CDR2 SNEGSKA (reference sequence). The CDR3 spans 15 residues. V shed 3 bases and J shed 0 bases, with 15 bases lying between them. In DNA, the CDR3 is TGCAGTGCTAGGGGGGATGGGACTCACTCCTACGAGCAGTACTTC. Translated, it gives CSARGDGTHSYEQYF.

The gene calls are TRBV10-3 and TRBJ1-1; no clear D gene. Germline V gene lookup returns CDR1 ENHRY and CDR2 SYGVKD. CDR3 size: 15 residues. Trimming took 0 bases from V and 5 from J, leaving 13 bases between them. The DNA for the CDR3 is TGTGCCATCAGTGAGTCCATCGTTGACCGAACTGAAGCTTTCTTT. Encoded protein: CAISESIVDRTEAFF.

This clonotype was counted a few times. This rearrangement joins TRBV7-9 to TRBJ1-2, with a weak D call TRBD1 (6 bases). The CDR3 is 13 residues long. Between the trimmed V and J ends, which lost 5 bases and 8 bases, there was a span of 15 bases. Germline CDR1 and CDR2: SEHNR and FQNEAQ (reference sequence). CDR3 sequence reads: CASSLDSPLGYTF. The CDR3 nucleotides are TGTGCCAGCAGCCTGGACAGCCCGTTGGGCTACACCTTC.

In its sample, this clonotype was seen a few times. At one end the junction does not follow the germline gene, possibly because of a read error. The V gene is TRBV28, the J gene TRBJ1-6, with a tentative D call TRBD1 (5 bases). Germline lookup yields CDR1 MDHEN and CDR2 SYDVKM. The CDR3 is 16 amino acids. The CDR3 sequence: CASSPAAGTKNSPPHF. The CDR3 coding sequence is TGTGCCAGCAGTCCCGCTGCCGGGACGAAAAATTCACCCCCCCACTTT.

This clonotype was picked up one time. V gene TRBV12-3 or TRBV12-4 combines with J gene TRBJ2-3, with TRBD1 matching over 7 bases. The length of the CDR3 is 16 residues. The J segment lost 3 bases and the V segment lost 6 bases, leaving 12 bases of the junction unmatched. CDR3 DNA sequence: TGTGCCAGCAGCTCTCAGCACAGGGGCCGAACAGATACGCAGTATTTT. Its protein product is CASSSQHRGRTDTQYF.

V is TRBV6-1 and J is TRBJ1-5, with D maybe TRBD1 (5 bases). Germline CDR1 and CDR2: MNHNS and SASEGT. V was pared by 0 bases and J by 10 bases, with 16 bases between. The CDR3 sequence is 15 residues long. Here the CDR3 reads CASSEAQAGTTPQHF. The CDR3, as DNA: TGTGCCAGCAGTGAAGCGCAGGCAGGGACCACTCCCCAGCATTTT.